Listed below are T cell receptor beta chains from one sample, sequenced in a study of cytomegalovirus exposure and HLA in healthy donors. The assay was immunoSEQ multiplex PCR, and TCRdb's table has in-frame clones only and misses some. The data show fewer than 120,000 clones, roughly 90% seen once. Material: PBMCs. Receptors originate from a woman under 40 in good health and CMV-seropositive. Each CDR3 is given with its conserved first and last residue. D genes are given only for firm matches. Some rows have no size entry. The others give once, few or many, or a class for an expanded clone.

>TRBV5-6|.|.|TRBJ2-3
CASSAYRTDTQYF
TGTGCCAGCAGCGCCTATCGGACAGATACGCAGTATTTT
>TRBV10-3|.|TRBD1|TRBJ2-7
CAIRSGTGGSHEQYF
TGTGCCATCAGATCCGGGACAGGGGGTTCCCACGAGCAGTACTTC
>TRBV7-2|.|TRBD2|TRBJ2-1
CASSPPGLVSYNEQFF
TGTGCCAGCAGCCCCCCGGGACTAGTCTCCTACAATGAGCAGTTCTTC
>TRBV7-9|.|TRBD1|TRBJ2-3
CASTRQGRTDTQYF
TGTGCCAGCACCAGACAGGGACGGACAGATACGCAGTATTTT
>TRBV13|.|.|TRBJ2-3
CASSARLSTDTQYF
TGTGCCAGCAGCGCCCGACTCAGCACAGATACGCAGTATTTT
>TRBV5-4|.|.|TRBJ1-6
CASKSSGLIQSPLHF
TGTGCCAGCAAGAGCTCGGGACTAATTCAGTCACCCCTCCACTTT
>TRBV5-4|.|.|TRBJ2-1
CASRSTGSSSYNEQFF
TGTGCCAGCAGGTCCACAGGGTCCAGCTCCTACAATGAGCAGTTCTTC
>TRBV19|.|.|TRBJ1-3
CASSSRQESAGNTIYF
TGTGCCAGTAGTTCGCGACAGGAGTCGGCTGGAAACACCATATATTTT
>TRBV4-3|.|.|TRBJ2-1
CASSLSDGNEQFF
TGCGCCAGCAGCCTATCCGACGGGAATGAGCAGTTCTTC
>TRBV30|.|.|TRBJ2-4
CAWSVGGGSNIQYF
TGTGCCTGGAGTGTAGGAGGGGGCTCTAACATTCAGTACTTC
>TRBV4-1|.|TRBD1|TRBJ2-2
CASSPTGTGELFF
TGCGCCAGCAGCCCGACAGGGACCGGGGAGCTGTTTTTT
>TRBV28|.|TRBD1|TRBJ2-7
CASYQRPGTGSYEQYF
TGTGCCAGCTATCAAAGACCAGGGACAGGGTCCTACGAGCAGTACTTC
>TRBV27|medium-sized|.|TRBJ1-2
CASSYRYGYTF
TGTGCCAGCAGTTACAGGTATGGCTACACCTTC
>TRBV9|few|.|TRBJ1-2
CASSVTPEGVYGYTF
TGTGCCAGCAGCGTAACCCCGGAGGGCGTATACGGCTACACCTTC
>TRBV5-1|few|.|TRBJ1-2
CASSFTGHGYTF
TGCGCCAGCAGCTTCACAGGGCATGGCTACACCTTC
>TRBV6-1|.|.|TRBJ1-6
CASSGLGDGGSPLHF
TGTGCCAGCAGTGGACTAGGGGACGGAGGCTCACCCCTCCACTTT
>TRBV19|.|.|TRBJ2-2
CASSMKGDGELFF
TGTGCCAGTAGTATGAAGGGGGACGGGGAGCTGTTTTTT
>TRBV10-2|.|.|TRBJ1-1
CASSARNTEAFF
TGCGCCAGCAGTGCCAGGAACACTGAAGCTTTCTTT
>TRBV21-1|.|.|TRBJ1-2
CASPYPRTNYGYTF
TGTGCCAGCCCCTACCCGAGAACTAACTATGGCTACACCTTC
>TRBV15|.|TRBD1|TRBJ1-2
CATSTLDRGRNYGYTF
TGTGCCACCAGCACCCTGGACAGGGGGCGGAACTATGGCTACACCTTC
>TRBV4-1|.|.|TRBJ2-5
CASSHLGGPEETQYF
TGCGCCAGCAGCCACCTCGGGGGGCCGGAAGAGACCCAGTACTTC
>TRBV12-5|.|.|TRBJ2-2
CASGSGRVWNTGELFF
TGTGCTAGTGGTTCTGGCAGGGTATGGAACACCGGGGAGCTGTTTTTT
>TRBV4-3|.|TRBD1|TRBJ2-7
CASSQWTGLTYEQYF
TGCGCCAGCAGCCAATGGACAGGGCTCACCTACGAGCAGTACTTC
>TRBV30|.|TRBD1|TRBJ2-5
CAWSVGQGRRETQYF
TGTGCCTGGAGTGTCGGACAGGGGCGTCGAGAGACCCAGTACTTC
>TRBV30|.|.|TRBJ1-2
CAWSPGSGYTF
TGTGCCTGGAGTCCCGGTTCTGGCTACACCTTC
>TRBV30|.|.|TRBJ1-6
CAWSVSMPGGALHF
TGTGCCTGGAGTGTATCCATGCCTGGGGGGGCCCTCCACTTT
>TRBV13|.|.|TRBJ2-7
CASSLGSETYEQYF
TGTGCCAGCAGCTTAGGCTCGGAGACCTACGAGCAGTACTTC
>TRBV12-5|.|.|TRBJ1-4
CASGPGFPNEKLFF
TGTGCTAGTGGTCCAGGGTTTCCTAATGAAAAACTGTTTTTT
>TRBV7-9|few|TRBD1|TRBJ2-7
CASSLDGTGAYEQYF
TGTGCCAGCAGCTTAGATGGGACAGGGGCCTACGAGCAGTACTTC